These 17 T cell receptor beta chains came from one sample sequenced in a study of T-cell reconstitution after alpha-beta-depleted transplantation in children. Unique molecular identifiers were used to barcode this TCRbeta library. TCRdb passed the PCR reads through MiXCR, listing each CDR3 protein once. The sample records about 230,000 distinct CDR3 sequences, 8% to 10% being singletons. The sequences come from PBMCs from the stem cell graft donor, collected from the stem cell graft. The source of these receptors is a human donor who donated a stem cell graft to a child with acute lymphoblastic leukemia.

The CDR3 loop reads CASSTTGGLGYTF. The CDR3 DNA reads TGTGCCAGCAGTACGACAGGTGGCCTGGGCTACACCTTC. J is TRBJ1-2 and V is TRBV27; TRBD1 might be the D (6 bases). Trimming took off 5 bases at V and 8 bases at J, with 15 bases between the two ends. Germline V gene lookup returns CDR1 MNHEY and CDR2 SMNVEV (reference sequence). This CDR3 contains 13 residues.

This clonotype was recorded at least ten times. The chain has TRBV3-1 and TRBJ2-1, with 8 bases matching TRBD2. The length of the CDR3 is 15 residues. Germline lookup yields CDR1 LGHDT and CDR2 YNNKEL (reference sequence). The V and J ends lost 1 base and 4 bases, in that order; junction bases with no gene match: 3. In DNA, the CDR3 is TGTGCCAGCAGCCAAGTCGGGGGGGCGTACAATGAGCAGTTCTTC. Residues: CASSQVGGAYNEQFF.

The J gene is TRBJ1-3, the V gene TRBV14, with 7 bases fitting TRBD1. This CDR3 is 18 amino acids long. V shed 2 bases, J shed 0 bases, and the junction held 10 bases outside the gene matches. Per germline, CDR1 SGHDN and CDR2 FVKESK. In DNA form, the CDR3 reads TGTGCCAGCAGCCAATTCGTGAGTCGGGACAGCTCTGGAAACACCATATATTTT. This encodes CASSQFVSRDSSGNTIYF.

This clonotype was detected only a few times. The V gene is TRBV5-1, the J gene TRBJ2-1, with 7 bases matching TRBD1. CDR3 length equals 16 residues. The trim removed 5 bases at V and 3 bases at J, leaving 11 bases unmatched. CDR1 and CDR2 from the germline V gene are SGHRS and YFSETQ. CDR3 in amino acids: CASRRRDSGFYNEQFF. DNA of the CDR3: TGCGCCAGCAGACGCCGGGACAGCGGTTTCTACAATGAGCAGTTCTTC.

In its sample, this clonotype was seen a few times. V usage is TRBV4-2 and J usage is TRBJ2-3, with D perhaps matching TRBD2 (6 bases). This CDR3 is 15 amino acids long. Germline CDR1 and CDR2: LGHNA and YNFKEQ. V was clipped by 0 bases and J by 4 bases, with 11 bases between them. The CDR3 sequence is CASSQDVTRPDTQYF. The CDR3 DNA follows: TGTGCCAGCAGCCAAGATGTGACTAGGCCAGATACGCAGTATTTT.

This clonotype has a count of ten or more. The genes are TRBV10-3 and TRBJ2-5; D uncertain. Germline V gene data show CDR1 as ENHRY and CDR2 as SYGVKD. Trimming removed 0 bases from V and 2 bases from J, with 4 bases in between. The CDR3 sequence is 13 residues long. CDR3 sequence: CAISESKQETQYF. The CDR3 DNA sequence: TGTGCCATCAGTGAGTCGAAACAAGAGACCCAGTACTTC.

V and J are TRBV2 and TRBJ1-1; D not certain. The CDR3 consists of 12 residues. V lost 6 bases, J lost 4 bases, and 9 bases lay in between. Germline loops: CDR1 SNHLY, CDR2 FYNNEI. The CDR3 loop reads CASRWLGTEAFF. CDR3 DNA: TGTGCCAGCAGGTGGTTGGGCACTGAAGCTTTCTTT.

J is TRBJ1-5 and V is TRBV20-1; no clear D gene. Trimming cost V 2 bases and J 15 bases, with 17 bases left between them. The germline CDR1 and CDR2 sequences are DFQATT and SNEGSKA (reference sequence). The CDR3 spans 12 residues. The CDR3 DNA follows: TGCAGTGCTAGAAGGCAAAAGGGCCCGGGGCATTTT. This translates into CSARRQKGPGHF.

The CDR3 sequence is CASSAGLQGLQAFF. The CDR3 DNA follows: TGTGCCAGCAGCGCGGGACTTCAAGGCCTTCAAGCTTTCTTT. The V and J genes are TRBV11-2 and TRBJ1-1; tentative D call: TRBD1 (5 bases). Trimming pared 5 bases from V and 9 bases from J, leaving 19 bases between. Germline CDR1 reads SGHAT; CDR2 reads FQNNGV. This CDR3 comprises 14 residues.

This clonotype was counted only a few times. The chain has TRBV5-1 and TRBJ1-4; TRBD1 agrees at 7 bases. J gave up 7 bases and V 5 bases, and 5 bases lay outside the gene matches. Germline CDR1 reads SGHRS; CDR2 reads YFSETQ. This CDR3 is built from 13 residues. CDR3 nucleotide sequence: TGCGCCAGCAGTAAGGGGGCAACTGAAAAACTGTTTTTT. This codes for CASSKGATEKLFF.

This chain links TRBV20-1 with TRBJ2-7, with D possibly TRBD2 on 6 matching bases. The CDR3 covers 16 residues. Germline V gene sequence: CDR1 DFQATT, CDR2 SNEGSKA (reference sequence). Trimming cost V 0 bases and J 4 bases, with 19 bases left between them. As DNA, the CDR3 is TGCAGTGCTAGAGATCTTCGGGACCCCGGGGGTTACGAGCAGTACTTC. Protein product: CSARDLRDPGGYEQYF.

This chain links TRBV24-1 with TRBJ1-5, with 9 bases lining up with TRBD1. Unmatched junction bases numbered 17, after V lost 6 bases and J lost 3 bases. The CDR3 is 19 residues long. The V gene's germline CDR1 is KGHDR and CDR2 SFDVKD. CDR3: CATSPGQGRGLVVNQPQHF. CDR3 nucleotide sequence: TGTGCCACCAGTCCGGGACAGGGAAGAGGGTTAGTCGTCAATCAGCCCCAGCATTTT.

This clonotype was counted only a few times. The gene calls are TRBV29-1 and TRBJ1-1; D call uncertain. Germline lookup yields CDR1 SQVTM and CDR2 ANQGSEA. The CDR3 contains 13 residues. Deletions cut 8 bases from V and 0 bases from J, with 13 bases between. CDR3 loop: CSTNLRMNTEAFF. The CDR3 DNA is TGCAGCACGAACCTTAGGATGAACACTGAAGCTTTCTTT.

This clonotype has only a few counts. The V call is TRBV11-1, the J call TRBJ2-7; D might be TRBD1 (5 bases). CDR3 length: 12 amino acids. Per germline, CDR1 SGHAT and CDR2 FQDESV (reference sequence). The V end lost 8 bases, the J end lost 0 bases, and 8 bases lay between the germline ends. The CDR3 DNA reads as TGTGCCAGCGGGCAGGGCTCCTACGAGCAGTACTTC. It yields the protein CASGQGSYEQYF.

The chain recombines TRBV5-1 with TRBJ1-1; tentative D call: TRBD1 (5 bases). The CDR3 extends over 15 amino acids. V shed 4 bases and J shed 4 bases, with 17 bases lying between them. Germline V gene lookup returns CDR1 SGHRS and CDR2 YFSETQ. CDR3 amino acids: CASSRRTGPSTEAFF. The CDR3 nucleotides read TGCGCCAGCAGCAGGAGAACAGGACCCAGCACTGAAGCTTTCTTT.

This clonotype was counted ten times or more. V and J are TRBV5-1 and TRBJ1-4; D not certain. V gave up 7 bases and J gave up 0 bases, with 7 bases separating them. The germline CDR1 and CDR2 sequences are SGHRS and YFSETQ. The CDR3 runs 13 residues. The chain's CDR3 is CASSVTTNEKLFF. The CDR3, as DNA: TGCGCCAGCTCTGTCACAACTAATGAAAAACTGTTTTTT. Combining the CDR3 with reference TRBV5-1 and TRBJ1-4 gives the whole variable domain KAGVTQTPRYLIKTRGQQVTLSCSPISGHRSVSWYQQTPGQGLQFLFEYFSETQRNKGNFPGRFSGRQFSNSRSEMNVSTLELGDSALYLCASSVTTNEKLFFGSGTQLSVL.

This clonotype showed up many times. This sequence joins TRBV9 and TRBJ2-1, with 16 bases aligning to TRBD2. The V gene end was trimmed by 0 bases and the J gene end by 1 base; junction bases not matched to a gene: 4. CDR3 length: 19 residues. Germline V gene sequence: CDR1 SGDLS, CDR2 YYNGEE. CDR3: CASSVAGTSGGASYNEQFF. In DNA, the CDR3 is TGTGCCAGCAGCGTAGCCGGGACTAGCGGGGGGGCGTCCTACAATGAGCAGTTCTTC.